The sequence of this T cell receptor beta chain was determined in a study of T cell responses to AZD1222 COVID-19 vaccine. TCRdb keeps only in-frame clones here, not all; method: immunoSEQ multiplex PCR. The data contain about 140,000 clones, over 85% of them singletons. The CDR3 runs to 13 residues. CDR1 is GTSNPN, CDR2 SVGIG, per germline (reference sequence). V dropped 2 bases and J dropped 3 bases, with 10 bases sitting between them. The rearrangement links TRBV30 to TRBJ1-2; D gene uncertain. This TCR derives from an adult in good health. The sequencing here drew on peripheral blood, taken on day 0 of AZD1222 vaccination. This chain's CDR3 is CAWSRRAHYGYTF. The CDR3, as DNA: TGTGCCTGGAGTCGGAGGGCCCACTATGGCTACACCTTC.